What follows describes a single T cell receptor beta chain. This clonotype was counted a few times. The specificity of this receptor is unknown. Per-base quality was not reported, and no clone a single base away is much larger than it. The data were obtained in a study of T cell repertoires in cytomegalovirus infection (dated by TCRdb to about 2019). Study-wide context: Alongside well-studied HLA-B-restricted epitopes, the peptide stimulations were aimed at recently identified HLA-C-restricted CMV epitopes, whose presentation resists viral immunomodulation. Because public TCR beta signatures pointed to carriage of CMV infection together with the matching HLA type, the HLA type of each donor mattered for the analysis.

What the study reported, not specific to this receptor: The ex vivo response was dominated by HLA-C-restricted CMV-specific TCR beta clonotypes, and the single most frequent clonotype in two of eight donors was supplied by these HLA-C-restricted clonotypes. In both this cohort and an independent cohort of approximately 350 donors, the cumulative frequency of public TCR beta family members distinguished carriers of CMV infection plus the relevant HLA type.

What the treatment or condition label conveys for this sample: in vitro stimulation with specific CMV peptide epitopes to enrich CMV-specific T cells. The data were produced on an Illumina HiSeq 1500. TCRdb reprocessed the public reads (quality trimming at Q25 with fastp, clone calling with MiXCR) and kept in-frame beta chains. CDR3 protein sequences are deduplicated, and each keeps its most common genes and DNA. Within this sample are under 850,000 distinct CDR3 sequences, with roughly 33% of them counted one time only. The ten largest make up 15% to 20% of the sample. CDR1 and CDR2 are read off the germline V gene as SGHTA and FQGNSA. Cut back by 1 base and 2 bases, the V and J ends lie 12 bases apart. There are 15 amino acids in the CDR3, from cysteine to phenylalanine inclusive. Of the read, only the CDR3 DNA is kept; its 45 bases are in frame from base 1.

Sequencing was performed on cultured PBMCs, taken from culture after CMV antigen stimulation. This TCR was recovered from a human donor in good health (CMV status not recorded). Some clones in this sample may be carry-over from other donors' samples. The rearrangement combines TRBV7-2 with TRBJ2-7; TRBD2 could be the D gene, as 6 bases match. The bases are TGTGCCAGCAGCTTAGTTGGCGGGGACCCCTACGAGCAGTACTTC. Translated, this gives CASSLVGGDPYEQYF.